This entry lists 11 T cell receptor beta chains sequenced from one sample in a study of blood T cell repertoires in COVID-19. Profiling relied on immunoSEQ multiplex PCR, and the TCRdb table lists in-frame clones only, not all of them. In the table there are around 230,000 clones, about nine tenths of which are singletons. Sequenced material: PBMCs or T cells enriched from blood (not recorded which). The receptors come from a woman aged 25 to 39 with acute COVID-19.

The V gene is TRBV30, the J gene TRBJ1-2, with unresolved D. The V gene's germline CDR1 is GTSNPN and CDR2 SVGIG (reference sequence). The CDR3 length is 15 residues. Trimming left V 0 bases short and J 0 bases short, with 11 bases between. The CDR3 bases are TGTGCCTGGAGTGTCCGAGCCAAGACTAACTATGGCTACACCTTC. This gives the protein CAWSVRAKTNYGYTF.

This rearrangement joins TRBV5-1 to TRBJ2-5; tentatively, D is TRBD1 (6 bases). This CDR3 has 14 amino acids. The germline CDR1 and CDR2 sequences are SGHRS and YFSETQ. V shed 4 bases and J shed 1 base, with 11 bases lying between them. The CDR3 DNA reads TGCGCCAGCAGCCCCGGACAGCCCCAAGAGACCCAGTACTTC. As protein: CASSPGQPQETQYF.

This chain joins TRBV7-2 and TRBJ1-4, with D possibly being TRBD1 (5 bases). CDR3 length: 16 residues. CDR1 is SGHTA, CDR2 FQGNSA, per germline. V gave up 2 bases and J gave up 1 base, with 11 bases separating them. CDR3 coding DNA: TGTGCCAGCAGCTTAAATGGGGCGCGAACTAATGAAAAACTGTTTTTT. Residues: CASSLNGARTNEKLFF.

The chain combines TRBV15 with TRBJ1-1; no clear D. Germline V CDR1 and CDR2: LNHNV, YYDKDF (reference sequence). The CDR3 covers 14 residues. The V end was cut by 0 bases, the J end by 3 bases, with 8 bases between. CDR3 in DNA: TGTGCCACCAGCAGAGAAGGGAGGGACACTGAAGCTTTCTTT. This translates into CATSREGRDTEAFF.

This clone turned up a few times. V and J are TRBV10-3 and TRBJ1-2; 9 nucleotides line up with TRBD1. CDR3 length equals 15 residues. Germline values: CDR1 ENHRY, CDR2 SYGVKD. After removal of 10 bases from V and 8 bases from J, the junction contained 17 bases not matched to a gene. The CDR3 bases are TGTGCCACCAGACCGGGACAGGGTGCACTTTTAGGCTACACCTTC. This encodes CATRPGQGALLGYTF.

This clone was seen a few times. The rearrangement joins TRBV14 to TRBJ2-3; D uncertain. The ends were cut back, 1 base at V and 6 bases at J, with 5 bases in the middle. The CDR3 is made up of 12 amino acids. Germline V gene sequence: CDR1 SGHDN, CDR2 FVKESK. CDR3 in amino acids: CASSQVEDTQYF. The CDR3 DNA is TGTGCCAGCAGCCAAGTCGAGGATACGCAGTATTTT.

The chain carries TRBV9 and TRBJ2-1; TRBD2 aligns across 10 bases. Trimming took 4 bases from V and 7 from J; bases not matched to a gene: 8. Germline V CDR1 and CDR2: SGDLS, YYNGEE. CDR3 length: 15 amino acids. CDR3 nucleotides: TGTGCCAGCAGCTGGAGCGGGGGGGCCGGGAATGAGCAGTTCTTC. Protein sequence: CASSWSGGAGNEQFF. The whole variable domain, filled in from reference TRBV9 and TRBJ2-1, reads DSGVTQTPKHLITATGQRVTLRCSPRSGDLSVYWYQQSLDQGLQFLIQYYNGEERAKGNILERFSAQQFPDLHSELNLSSLELGDSALYFCASSWSGGAGNEQFFGPGTRLTVL.

The chain carries TRBV7-9 and TRBJ1-1; a weak D match, TRBD1 (5 bases). The CDR3 runs to 18 residues. Germline V gene sequence: CDR1 SEHNR, CDR2 FQNEAQ (reference sequence). V was pared by 2 bases and J by 6 bases, with 25 bases between. CDR3 nucleotide sequence: TGTGCCAGCAGCTTATTACGTCCGGACATAAGGGGTTTTCCTGAAGCTTTCTTT. Translation gives CASSLLRPDIRGFPEAFF.

J is TRBJ2-5 and V is TRBV5-4; TRBD2 matches at 9 bases. CDR3 length: 15 amino acids. J lost 2 bases, V lost 6 bases, and 8 bases had no gene match. Germline CDR1 reads SGHNT; CDR2 reads YYREEE (reference sequence). DNA for the CDR3: TGTGCCAGCAACAACTTAGCGGGGGAGCAAGAGACCCAGTACTTC. Encoded protein: CASNNLAGEQETQYF. Full variable domain (rest looked up from reference TRBV5-4 and TRBJ2-5): ETGVTQSPTHLIKTRGQQVTLRCSSQSGHNTVSWYQQALGQGPQFIFQYYREEENGRGNFPPRFSGLQFPNYSSELNVNALELDDSALYLCASNNLAGEQETQYFGPGTRLLVL.

The gene calls are TRBV30 and TRBJ2-1; TRBD2 aligns across 14 bases. CDR3 length: 15 amino acids. The J segment lost 2 bases and the V segment lost 4 bases, leaving 1 base of the junction unmatched. Germline V CDR1 and CDR2: GTSNPN, SVGIG (reference sequence). As DNA, the CDR3 is TGTGCCTGGACGGGACTAGCGGGGGCCTACAATGAGCAGTTCTTC. It yields the protein CAWTGLAGAYNEQFF.

The gene calls are TRBV4-3 and TRBJ2-7, with 9 bases lining up with TRBD1. The germline V gene has CDR1 LGHNA and CDR2 YSLEER. CDR3 length: 14 residues. Trimming cost V 4 bases and J 3 bases; bases outside gene matches: 4. CDR3 sequence (DNA): TGCGCCAGCAGCCCAGGGACAGGGAACTACGAGCAGTACTTC. Translating it yields CASSPGTGNYEQYF.